This T cell receptor (beta chain) is drawn from a study of graft-versus-host responses after intestinal transplantation. Background on the study: Every recipient underwent anti-thymocyte globulin induction, then tacrolimus and steroids for roughly three years. Whole-study results and caveats: Across patients carrying graft-donor T cell macrochimerism, allografts held high graft-versus-host to host-versus-graft clonal ratios. Peak levels of circulating GvH clones tracked with early post-transplant HvG declines.

A note on this clone: Its antigen remains unknown.

Profiling relied on immunoSEQ multiplex PCR, and the TCRdb table lists in-frame clones only, not all of them. The sample holds tens of thousands of clones; approximately 92% are singletons and the top ten take roughly 0.31%. Germline V lookup: CDR1 MRHNA, CDR2 SNTAGT. V gave up 6 bases and J gave up 5 bases, with 20 bases separating them. The CDR3 is made up of 16 amino acids. The chain couples TRBV6-4 to TRBJ2-1; maybe TRBD2 (6 bases). Source: unstimulated CD4+ T cells sorted from spleen or lymph node cells, taken before intestinal transplant. The source is a human donor who received an intestinal transplant. In DNA, the CDR3 is TGTGCCAGCAGCCCCAGACCAGGGACTCAGAACAATGAGCAGTTCTTC. It specifies CASSPRPGTQNNEQFF.